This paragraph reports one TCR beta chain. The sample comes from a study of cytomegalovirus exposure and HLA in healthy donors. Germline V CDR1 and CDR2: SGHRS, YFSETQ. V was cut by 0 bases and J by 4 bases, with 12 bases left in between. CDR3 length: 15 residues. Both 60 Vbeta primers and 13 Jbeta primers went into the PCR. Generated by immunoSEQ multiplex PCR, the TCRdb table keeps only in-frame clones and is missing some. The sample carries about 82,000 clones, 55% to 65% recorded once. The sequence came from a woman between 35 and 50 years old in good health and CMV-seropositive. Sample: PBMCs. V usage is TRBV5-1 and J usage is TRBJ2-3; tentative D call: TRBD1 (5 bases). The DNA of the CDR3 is TGCGCCAGCAGCTTGGGGGGCTATTTTTCAGATACGCAGTATTTT. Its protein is CASSLGGYFSDTQYF.